This T cell receptor beta chain was observed in a study of persistence of HIV-infected CD4 T cells. Whole-study context: Donors were ART-treated; their CMV- and Gag-responding CD4+ T cells were isolated.

Sequencing used immunoSEQ version 4 in survey mode. Clones were read by immunoSEQ multiplex PCR, and TCRdb kept only the in-frame ones, dropping some. The sample holds more than 30,000 clones; approximately 80% are singletons and the top ten take roughly 1.7%. General study points: Bulk TCR data could not be restricted to HIV-1-infected CMV-responding cells. TCRbeta richness was lower in CMV- and Gag-responding cells than in anti-CD3/anti-CD28-responding cells.

The stimulus was lysate of CMV-infected fibroblasts, about 11 ug/mL. CD40L-negative CD69-negative CD45RO-high memory CD4+ T cells were sorted as populations depleted of antigen-responding cells. Donors had undetectable plasma HIV-1 RNA, under 50 copies/mL, for 4+ years. Concerning this clone: Its matching antigen is unknown.

The CDR3 has 15 residues. CDR1 is MNHEY and CDR2 is SVGAGI in the germline V gene. V was trimmed by 6 bases and J by 6 bases, leaving 20 bases between them. This specimen consisted of CD4+ T cells sorted from PBMCs after approximately 19-hour stimulation, obtained from a patient who received antiretroviral therapy. The chain links TRBV6-5 to TRBJ1-1; D is perhaps TRBD1 (6 bases). This receptor was taken from an adult man with HIV who was CMV-seropositive. CDR3 nucleotide sequence: TGTGCCAGCAGCCATCTAAGGGGGGGGAGAGCTGAAGCTTTCTTT. It is translated as CASSHLRGGRAEAFF.